The present T cell receptor (beta chain) was sequenced within a study of T-cell reconstitution after alpha-beta-depleted transplantation in children (dated by TCRdb to about 2016). Looking at the study overall: Using TCR repertoire profiling, the study followed T-cell immune reconstitution in a quantitative way in children after TCRalphabeta/CD19-depleted allogeneic hematopoietic cell transplantation. Broader findings and caveats from the paper: Hyperexpanded clone frequencies declined over subsequent months; after one year, T-cell counts and TCRbeta diversity were mostly attributed to newly produced T cells. In some patients, the high TCRbeta diversity seen at day 60 was put down to recipient T cells and intrathymic progenitors that had survived conditioning. About two months after transplant, the apparently early recovery of alphabetaT-cell counts reportedly depended on just several hundred clones that had expanded rapidly and came from non-depleted graft cells.

From the germline V gene, CDR1 is KGHSH and CDR2 is LQKENI. Here V drops 5 bases and J drops 2 bases, and the junction holds 7 bases not matched to any gene. From the cysteine through the phenylalanine, the CDR3 covers 16 amino acids. The only DNA kept is the CDR3, 48 bases in frame from the first base. About this clonotype itself: The clone's antigen remains unknown. No clone much larger than this one lies a single base away; base qualities are absent.

Library generation was performed with PCR. Data came from an Illumina HiSeq 2500. TCR library preparation used molecular barcoding, with unique molecular identifiers applied to normalize quantification of the TCRbeta repertoire. The public reads were run again by TCRdb, first through fastp at Q25 and then through MiXCR, and only productive beta chains were kept. Each CDR3 protein appears once, grouped with its most common genes and DNA. For this sample there are 300,000 to 350,000 distinct CDR3 sequences; around 15% appear just once. The ten biggest clones cover roughly two fifths of the sample. Per the publication, the treatment or condition label means: allogeneic hematopoietic cell transplantation with graft depleted of TCRalphabeta T cells and CD19 B cells. TCRalphabeta/CD19-depleted allogeneic hematopoietic cell grafts were given to the transplant recipients, all of whom were children.

The V and J segments used are TRBV18 and TRBJ2-4, and 9 junction bases match TRBD2. The origin of this receptor is a male patient aged 2 to 9 who had a stem cell transplant for acute lymphoblastic leukemia, so the T cells may come from the graft donor. The input for sequencing was PBMCs, mostly from graft donor cells, taken 360 days after TCRalphabeta/CD19-depleted stem cell transplant. The CDR3 corresponds to CASSARLADSKNIQYF. The DNA is TGTGCCAGCTCAGCAAGACTAGCGGACTCCAAAAACATTCAGTACTTC.